The 27 T cell receptor beta chains given below trace back to one sample, sequenced in a study of shared clonotypes between healthy human individuals. Assay: immunoSEQ multiplex PCR; the TCRdb copy retains only in-frame clones and omits some. Of a few million clones detected, around 90% appear once; the ten largest clones hold about 0.13%. The material sequenced was naive CD4+ T cells sorted from blood. Subset reported: CD45RA+ positively selected. The receptor source for this set is a man in his late teens or twenties in good health.

The chain is built from TRBV9 and TRBJ2-3, with a tentative D call TRBD1 (6 bases). The CDR3 consists of 18 residues. Germline V gene data show CDR1 as SGDLS and CDR2 as YYNGEE. V lost 2 bases to trimming and J lost 3 bases, with 22 bases between them. CDR3 sequence reads: CASSVMDSRPGVTDTQYF. CDR3 DNA sequence: TGTGCCAGCAGCGTGATGGACAGCCGCCCAGGGGTTACAGATACGCAGTATTTT.

The chain employs TRBV18 and TRBJ1-1; 7 nucleotides line up with TRBD1. The V and J ends lost 1 base and 5 bases, in that order; junction bases with no gene match: 7. CDR3 length: 15 residues. CDR1 is KGHSH and CDR2 is LQKENI in the germline V gene. The CDR3 loop is CASSPQGAPWTEAFF. The CDR3 DNA follows: TGTGCCAGCTCACCACAGGGGGCACCGTGGACTGAAGCTTTCTTT.

The chain has TRBV6-1 and TRBJ1-2; TRBD1 matches 10 bases. In germline, CDR1 is MNHNS, CDR2 SASEGT. The CDR3 covers 13 residues. The V segment lost 7 bases and the J segment 4 bases; nucleotides outside the gene matches: 3. CDR3 in amino acids: CASIRTGGYGYTF. The CDR3 nucleotides are TGTGCCAGCATTCGGACAGGGGGCTATGGCTACACCTTC.

The CDR3 reads CASSSRGLTGELFF. CDR3 DNA sequence: TGTGCCAGCAGTTCCCGTGGGCTCACCGGGGAGCTGTTTTTT. The chain carries TRBV6-6 and TRBJ2-2, with D unresolved. The CDR3 has 14 amino acids. V was trimmed by 4 bases and J by 4 bases, leaving 10 bases between them. CDR1 is MNHNY, CDR2 SVGAGI, per germline (reference sequence).

The V gene is TRBV7-9, the J gene TRBJ2-1; 9 bases align to TRBD2. The CDR3 spans 17 residues. The J segment lost 5 bases and the V segment lost 1 base, leaving 9 bases of the junction unmatched. Germline V lookup: CDR1 SEHNR, CDR2 FQNEAQ (reference sequence). The CDR3: CASSLGLAGLGNNEQFF. The DNA for the CDR3 is TGTGCCAGCAGCTTAGGGCTAGCGGGACTCGGCAACAATGAGCAGTTCTTC. Variable domain in full (rest from reference TRBV7-9 and TRBJ2-1): DTGVSQNPRHKITKRGQNVTFRCDPISEHNRLYWYRQTLGQGPEFLTYFQNEAQLEKSRLLSDRFSAERPKGSFSTLEIQRTEQGDSAMYLCASSLGLAGLGNNEQFFGPGTRLTVL.

The chain employs TRBV15 and TRBJ2-5; 10 positions agree with TRBD1. Germline V CDR1 and CDR2: LNHNV, YYDKDF (reference sequence). The CDR3 is made up of 16 amino acids. J was trimmed by 5 bases and V by 1 base; bases with no gene match: 7. CDR3 sequence (DNA): TGTGCCACCAGCAGAGTAGGGACAGGGGTTAGGGAGACCCAGTACTTC. Translating gives CATSRVGTGVRETQYF.

About this clone: Other DNA sequences in the sample encode the same CDR3. The V call is TRBV18, the J call TRBJ2-7; the D is unclear. Trimming shortened V by 4 bases and J by 1 base, and 11 bases separated the two germline ends. The CDR3 runs to 14 residues. Germline V lookup: CDR1 KGHSH, CDR2 LQKENI. The CDR3 here is CASSRTTGSYEQYF. The CDR3 DNA is TGTGCCAGCTCACGCACGACGGGTTCCTACGAGCAGTACTTC.

The rearrangement uses TRBV7-9 and TRBJ2-7; tentative D call: TRBD2 (6 bases). CDR1 is SEHNR, CDR2 FQNEAQ, per germline (reference sequence). This CDR3 is built from 17 residues. V lost 0 bases and J 2 bases, leaving 17 bases between the germline ends. CDR3 in amino acids: CASSLALLRDSAYEQYF. DNA for the CDR3: TGTGCCAGCAGCTTAGCGCTCCTGCGGGATAGCGCCTACGAGCAGTACTTC.

The chain is built from TRBV7-6 and TRBJ1-3; the match to TRBD1 covers 7 bases. J lost 0 bases, V lost 4 bases, and 3 bases had no gene match. Germline V gene lookup returns CDR1 SGHVS and CDR2 FNYEAQ. The CDR3 is made up of 15 amino acids. CDR3 protein: CASSSGGISGNTIYF. The CDR3 DNA reads TGTGCCAGCAGCTCAGGGGGGATCTCTGGAAACACCATATATTTT.

This clone appeared once. This sequence joins TRBV5-1 and TRBJ1-1; D remains ambiguous. The germline gives CDR1 SGHRS, CDR2 YFSETQ. CDR3 size: 14 residues. V lost 6 bases, J lost 3 bases, and 15 bases lay in between. The CDR3 spells CASNPVLGDTEAFF. CDR3 DNA sequence: TGCGCCAGCAACCCCGTTCTGGGCGACACTGAAGCTTTCTTT.

There are a few counts of this clone. This CDR3 is also generated by other DNA sequences in the sample. The V gene is TRBV29-1, the J gene TRBJ1-3, with D unclear. Germline V gives CDR1 SQVTM, CDR2 ANQGSEA. V lost 4 bases and J lost 0, with 4 bases in between. This CDR3 has 12 residues. The CDR3 is CSVGSSGNTIYF. The CDR3 DNA reads TGCAGCGTTGGTTCCTCTGGAAACACCATATATTTT.

The chain recombines TRBV29-1 with TRBJ1-1; no clear D. The CDR3 runs 13 residues. Trimming removed 5 bases at V and 0 bases at J, with 10 bases between. Germline V lookup: CDR1 SQVTM, CDR2 ANQGSEA. Here the CDR3 reads CSVTARLNTEAFF. In DNA form, the CDR3 reads TGCAGCGTTACAGCTCGCTTGAACACTGAAGCTTTCTTT. The whole variable domain, filled in from reference TRBV29-1 and TRBJ1-1, reads SAVISQKPSRDICQRGTSLTIQCQVDSQVTMMFWYRQQPGQSLTLIATANQGSEATYESGFVIDKFPISRPNLTFSTLTVSNMSPEDSSIYLCSVTARLNTEAFFGQGTRLTVV.

The count of this clone is one. V gene TRBV5-4 combines with J gene TRBJ2-2; 8 bases fit TRBD2. CDR1 and CDR2 (germline): SGHNT, YYREEE (reference sequence). The CDR3 spans 17 residues. V lost 0 bases to trimming and J lost 4 bases; unmatched junction nucleotides: 8. This CDR3 is CASSLAGIAGFTGELFF. Written as DNA, the CDR3 is TGTGCCAGCAGCTTGGCCGGGATAGCGGGATTCACCGGGGAGCTGTTTTTT. The full variable domain, completed using reference TRBV5-4 and TRBJ2-2, is ETGVTQSPTHLIKTRGQQVTLRCSSQSGHNTVSWYQQALGQGPQFIFQYYREEENGRGNFPPRFSGLQFPNYSSELNVNALELDDSALYLCASSLAGIAGFTGELFFGEGSRLTVL.

The chain couples TRBV5-5 to TRBJ2-5, with a weak D call TRBD1 (6 bases). The germline V and J ends were trimmed by 1 base and 4 bases, with 11 bases remaining between them. The CDR3 totals 14 residues. CDR1 SGHKS and CDR2 YYEKEE come from the germline V gene (reference sequence). CDR3 sequence: CASSLTGFGETQYF. CDR3 nucleotides: TGTGCCAGCAGCTTGACAGGGTTTGGAGAGACCCAGTACTTC.

V gene TRBV6-5 combines with J gene TRBJ1-1; no reliable D call. The CDR3 runs 15 residues. In germline, CDR1 is MNHEY, CDR2 SVGAGI. The V and J ends lost 0 bases and 1 base respectively, with 9 bases between them. Written as DNA, the CDR3 is TGTGCCAGCAGTTACTCCCGGGCCGGGAACACTGAAGCTTTCTTT. It codes for CASSYSRAGNTEAFF.

A note on this clone: This same CDR3 is encoded by further DNA sequences in the sample. The rearrangement joins TRBV9 to TRBJ2-2; D not certain. Germline-derived CDR1 and CDR2 are SGDLS and YYNGEE. Deletions cut 0 bases from V and 7 bases from J, with 4 bases between. This CDR3 contains 12 residues. This chain's CDR3 is CASSVGSGELFF. The DNA for the CDR3 is TGTGCCAGCAGCGTAGGGAGCGGGGAGCTGTTTTTT.

Points on this clone: Germline is not matched at one junction end, which may reflect a read error. The J gene is TRBJ2-3, the V gene TRBV7-7; 11 bases line up with TRBD2. The CDR3 covers 16 residues. CDR1 and CDR2 from the germline V gene are SSHAT and FNYEAQ (reference sequence). The CDR3 sequence is CASSPIRASGRDTQYF. In DNA form, the CDR3 reads TGTGCTAGCAGCCCAATTAGGGCTAGCGGGAGGGATACGCAGTATTTT.

V gene TRBV7-9 combines with J gene TRBJ2-7; 8 bases line up with TRBD1. This CDR3 is 15 amino acids long. The V segment lost 1 base and the J segment 4 bases; nucleotides outside the gene matches: 6. CDR1 is SEHNR and CDR2 is FQNEAQ in the germline V gene (reference sequence). DNA of the CDR3: TGTGCCAGCAGCTTAGGGGCAGGGGGCTGGTACGAGCAGTACTTC. This sequence encodes CASSLGAGGWYEQYF.

This sequence joins TRBV7-2 and TRBJ2-5, with D tentatively TRBD2 (7 bases). Trimming cost V 1 base and J 6 bases, with 12 bases left between them. The CDR3 consists of 14 residues. Germline V gives CDR1 SGHTA, CDR2 FQGNSA. Here the CDR3 reads CASSLEGEGKTQYF. DNA of the CDR3: TGTGCCAGCAGCTTAGAGGGGGAGGGGAAGACCCAGTACTTC.

The chain uses TRBV5-1 and TRBJ1-1; 9 bases line up with TRBD1. The CDR3 runs 16 residues. Germline V CDR1 and CDR2: SGHRS, YFSETQ. V shed 0 bases, J shed 5 bases, and the junction held 8 bases outside the gene matches. In DNA, the CDR3 is TGCGCCAGCAGCTTGGGACAGGGGGAGGTCTGGACTGAAGCTTTCTTT. Protein: CASSLGQGEVWTEAFF.

The V and J genes are TRBV5-4 and TRBJ2-5, with D possibly TRBD2 on 6 matching bases. CDR3 length: 15 residues. The germline gives CDR1 SGHNT, CDR2 YYREEE (reference sequence). The ends were cut back, 2 bases at V and 5 bases at J, with 16 bases in the middle. The CDR3 here is CASSLQRVVGETQYF. The DNA of the CDR3 is TGTGCCAGCAGCTTACAGCGGGTCGTGGGTGAGACCCAGTACTTC.

This clone appeared a single time. This chain links TRBV28 with TRBJ1-5, with 7 bases aligning to TRBD1. V trimming: 6 bases; J trimming: 5 bases; junction bases outside the gene matches: 7. Germline lookup yields CDR1 MDHEN and CDR2 SYDVKM. CDR3 length: 14 residues. The CDR3 region has the DNA TGTGCCAGCAGGGGACAGCGGCTTGATCAGCCCCAGCATTTT. This codes for CASRGQRLDQPQHF.

The V and J genes are TRBV5-1 and TRBJ2-3, with TRBD2 matching 11 bases. V lost 4 bases and J lost 0; bases outside the gene matches: 7. The CDR3 length is 17 residues. Per the germline V gene, CDR1 is SGHRS and CDR2 is YFSETQ. The CDR3 DNA sequence: TGCGCCAGCAGCCCGACCGTAGCGGGAGGGAGCACAGATACGCAGTATTTT. Translation: CASSPTVAGGSTDTQYF. Full variable domain (remainder filled in from reference TRBV5-1 and TRBJ2-3): KAGVTQTPRYLIKTRGQQVTLSCSPISGHRSVSWYQQTPGQGLQFLFEYFSETQRNKGNFPGRFSGRQFSNSRSEMNVSTLELGDSALYLCASSPTVAGGSTDTQYFGPGTRLTVL.

The sample holds one count of this clone. V gene TRBV9 combines with J gene TRBJ2-2; maybe TRBD2 (6 bases). Germline CDR1 reads SGDLS; CDR2 reads YYNGEE. The CDR3 has 14 residues. The V gene lost 5 bases and the J gene lost 4 bases, with 12 bases spanning the gap. The CDR3 DNA follows: TGTGCCAGCAGTAGGGCCGGGGGCACCGGGGAGCTGTTTTTT. Translation gives CASSRAGGTGELFF.

This chain uses TRBV4-1 with TRBJ2-3; 8 nucleotides line up with TRBD2. From germline, CDR1 is MGHRA and CDR2 YSYEKL. The V segment lost 0 bases and the J segment 5 bases; nucleotides outside the gene matches: 7. The CDR3 extends over 16 amino acids. Written as DNA, the CDR3 is TGCGCCAGCAGCCAAGAGGTAGCGGGAATTATAGATACGCAGTATTTT. Its translation: CASSQEVAGIIDTQYF.

The V call is TRBV6-6, the J call TRBJ2-4; D is possibly TRBD1 (5 bases). Looked up from germline, CDR1 is MNHNY and CDR2 is SVGAGI (reference sequence). The CDR3 spans 15 residues. The ends were cut back, 0 bases at V and 6 bases at J, with 12 bases in the middle. CDR3: CASSYSDRGTNIQYF. Here the CDR3 DNA reads TGTGCCAGCAGTTACTCAGACAGAGGAACAAACATTCAGTACTTC.

The gene calls are TRBV6-6 and TRBJ2-3, with D possibly TRBD1 on 6 matching bases. The V end lost 4 bases, the J end lost 2 bases, and 16 bases lay between the germline ends. The CDR3 is 16 amino acids. Per germline, CDR1 MNHNY and CDR2 SVGAGI (reference sequence). The CDR3 bases are TGTGCCAGCAGTTCCCAGGACAGTACACTCACAGATACGCAGTATTTT. Protein: CASSSQDSTLTDTQYF.